One and the same sample provided the 17 T cell receptor beta chains below, sequenced in a study of identical twins. TCRdb re-called the 5' RACE reads through MiXCR, storing one row per CDR3 protein. The sample has about 900,000 distinct CDR3 sequences, 9% to 15% seen once. In addition, the sample was reused for a study of yellow fever vaccine responses in identical twins.

Sequenced material: PBMCs. These receptors came from a woman aged 18-35 years in good health.

This clonotype was recorded at least ten times. The chain employs TRBV20-1 and TRBJ1-1; 9 bases line up with TRBD1. V lost 2 bases and J lost 3; bases outside the gene matches: 13. This CDR3 is built from 17 residues. Germline V gene sequence: CDR1 DFQATT, CDR2 SNEGSKA (reference sequence). CDR3 protein: CSARPPLGTGSDTEAFF. CDR3 nucleotides: TGCAGTGCTAGACCCCCCCTGGGGACAGGGTCAGACACTGAAGCTTTCTTT.

The rearrangement uses TRBV21-1 and TRBJ2-1. TRBV21-1 is an annotated pseudogene. The CDR3 covers 15 residues. This CDR3 is CASSNHRRQYNEQFF. The CDR3 DNA sequence: TGTGCCAGCAGCAACCACAGACGTCAATACAATGAGCAGTTCTTC.

The genes are TRBV2 and TRBJ1-1; D is undetermined. CDR3 size: 14 residues. V lost 1 base and J lost 1, with 7 bases in between. Germline V CDR1 and CDR2: SNHLY, FYNNEI. DNA for the CDR3: TGTGCCAGCAGTGAAGGGACGGCGAACACTGAAGCTTTCTTT. Amino acid sequence: CASSEGTANTEAFF.

This chain connects TRBV20-1 to TRBJ2-7, with 11 bases fitting TRBD2. With V trimmed by 0 bases and J by 2 bases, 3 bases remained unmatched. The CDR3 is 15 residues long. Germline V gene sequence: CDR1 DFQATT, CDR2 SNEGSKA (reference sequence). In nucleotides, the CDR3 is TGCAGTGCTAGAGATCCGGGACTAGCGGCCTACGAGCAGTACTTC. Translating it yields CSARDPGLAAYEQYF.

This clonotype was observed many times. CDR3 in amino acids: CASSPPAGGRDTQYF. In nucleotides, the CDR3 is TGTGCCAGCAGCCCCCCCGCTGGGGGTCGAGATACGCAGTATTTT. This chain links TRBV11-3 with TRBJ2-3; perhaps D is TRBD1 or TRBD2 (5 bases each). There are 15 residues in the CDR3. From germline, CDR1 is SGHNT and CDR2 YENEEA. Trimming pared 5 bases from V and 5 bases from J, leaving 17 bases between. Full variable domain (missing parts from reference TRBV11-3 and TRBJ2-3): EAGVVQSPRYKIIEKKQPVAFWCNPISGHNTLYWYLQNLGQGPELLIRYENEEAVDDSQLPKDRFSAERLKGVDSTLKIQPAELGDSAVYLCASSPPAGGRDTQYFGPGTRLTVL.

This chain connects TRBV29-1 to TRBJ1-4; D unresolved. This CDR3 has 11 amino acids. Germline CDR1 reads SQVTM; CDR2 reads ANQGSEA. The V gene lost 6 bases and the J gene lost 4 bases, with 6 bases spanning the gap. The CDR3 DNA is TGCAGCGTAGGAGTTAATGAAAAACTGTTTTTT. It yields the protein CSVGVNEKLFF.

This clonotype was counted only a few times. The chain joins TRBV12-3 or TRBV12-4 to TRBJ1-2, with D unresolved. The V end was cut by 0 bases, the J end by 4 bases, with 9 bases between. This CDR3 comprises 14 residues. The CDR3 here is CASSLARHGYGYTF. CDR3 bases: TGTGCCAGCAGTTTAGCGCGTCACGGCTATGGCTACACCTTC.

As DNA, the CDR3 is TGCGCCAGCAGCTTGAACGGGGCCTACTCTGGGGCCAACGTCCTGACTTTC. Its translation is CASSLNGAYSGANVLTF. This chain joins TRBV5-1 and TRBJ2-6; D tentatively fits TRBD1 or TRBD2 (5 bases each). The germline CDR1 and CDR2 sequences are SGHRS and YFSETQ. The CDR3 sequence is 17 residues long. Trimming took off 1 base at V and 0 bases at J, with 11 bases between the two ends.

This clonotype appeared a few times. The chain uses TRBV6-1 and TRBJ1-5; TRBD1 aligns across 10 bases. This CDR3 spans 16 amino acids. In germline, CDR1 is MNHNS, CDR2 SASEGT. With 2 bases clipped from V and 3 bases from J, the junction kept 4 bases outside the gene matches. Here the CDR3 DNA reads TGTGCCAGCAGTGAAACCGGGACAGGGGTCAATCAGCCCCAGCATTTT. This translates into CASSETGTGVNQPQHF.

This clonotype was observed a handful of times. V gene TRBV12-3 or TRBV12-4 combines with J gene TRBJ2-3, with 8 bases that match TRBD2. CDR3 length: 18 amino acids. V dropped 3 bases and J dropped 1; count of bases not matched to a gene: 12. CDR3 sequence (DNA): TGTGCCAGCAGTTTTTCCCCCGTGCGAGCGGGAGGCACAGATACGCAGTATTTT. Encoded protein: CASSFSPVRAGGTDTQYF.

This clonotype was observed a handful of times. The rearrangement joins TRBV11-2 to TRBJ2-7; D is possibly TRBD2 (5 bases). CDR1 SGHAT and CDR2 FQNNGV come from the germline V gene. V lost 4 bases and J 4 bases, leaving 17 bases between the germline ends. This CDR3 has 15 residues. DNA of the CDR3: TGTGCCAGCAGCTCCCTAGCCGAGAGGGTGTACGAGCAGTACTTC. Translation gives CASSSLAERVYEQYF.

This clonotype has just a few counts. J is TRBJ1-4 and V is TRBV14, with D unclear. Germline V gene sequence: CDR1 SGHDN, CDR2 FVKESK. Trimming shortened V by 1 base and J by 7 bases, and 13 bases separated the two germline ends. This CDR3 is built from 15 residues. CDR3 DNA sequence: TGTGCCAGCAGCCAAGGGGAGTTGAGAGGTGAAAAACTGTTTTTT. Translation: CASSQGELRGEKLFF.

The chain links TRBV3-1 to TRBJ2-5, with no clear D. Germline V gene sequence: CDR1 LGHDT, CDR2 YNNKEL (reference sequence). The V end lost 3 bases, the J end lost 0 bases, and 11 bases lay between the germline ends. The CDR3 has 15 amino acids. Here the CDR3 reads CASSHPNGNQETQYF. The CDR3 DNA is TGTGCCAGCAGCCATCCAAACGGTAACCAAGAGACCCAGTACTTC.

The chain couples TRBV6-5 to TRBJ1-3, with 7 bases identical to TRBD1. CDR3 length: 16 residues. V shed 0 bases and J 4 bases; nucleotides not matched to a gene: 6. Per germline, CDR1 MNHEY and CDR2 SVGAGI. For the CDR3, the DNA is TGTGCCAGCAGTTACTCCAGGGGGTCTCTGGGAAACACCATATATTTT. Its protein is CASSYSRGSLGNTIYF.

V and J are TRBV28 and TRBJ1-5; maybe TRBD1 (6 bases). The germline gives CDR1 MDHEN, CDR2 SYDVKM. V lost 1 base, J lost 3 bases, and 13 bases lay in between. The CDR3 covers 16 residues. The DNA of the CDR3 is TGTGCCAGCAGTTTATTAGCCGGGGGCATCAATCAGCCCCAGCATTTT. Its translation is CASSLLAGGINQPQHF.

This clonotype was picked up a small number of times. V and J are TRBV4-1 and TRBJ2-1; TRBD2 agrees at 11 bases. The CDR3 consists of 15 residues. In germline, CDR1 is MGHRA, CDR2 YSYEKL. Losses at the gene ends were 1 base for V and 9 bases for J; bases not matched to a gene: 5. CDR3: CASSQGSGGAGEQFF. The CDR3, as DNA: TGCGCCAGCAGCCAAGGTAGCGGGGGGGCCGGTGAGCAGTTCTTC.

This clonotype has a handful of counts. This chain uses TRBV11-3 with TRBJ2-1, with unresolved D. Germline lookup yields CDR1 SGHNT and CDR2 YENEEA. The CDR3 runs to 13 residues. V lost 0 bases and J lost 9, with 9 bases in between. The CDR3 nucleotides are TGTGCCAGCAGCTTAGAAGGTCCAGGTGAGCAGTTCTTC. It encodes CASSLEGPGEQFF.